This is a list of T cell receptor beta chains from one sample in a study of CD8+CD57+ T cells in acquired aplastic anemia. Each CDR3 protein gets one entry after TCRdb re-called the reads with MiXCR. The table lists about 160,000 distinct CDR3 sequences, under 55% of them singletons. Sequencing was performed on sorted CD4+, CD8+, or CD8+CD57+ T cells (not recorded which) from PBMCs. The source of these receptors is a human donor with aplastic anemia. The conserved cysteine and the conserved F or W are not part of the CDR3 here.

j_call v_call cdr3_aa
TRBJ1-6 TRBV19 ASSLDRGSSPLH
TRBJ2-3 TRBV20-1 SARTAGADTQY
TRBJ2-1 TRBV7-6 ASSPPGYNEQF
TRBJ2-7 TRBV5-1 ASSLGTGRYEQY
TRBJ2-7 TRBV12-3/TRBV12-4 ASRVGHSSYEQY
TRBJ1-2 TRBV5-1 ASSLEAVDGYT
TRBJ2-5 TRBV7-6 ASSLGAGGLETQY
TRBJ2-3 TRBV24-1 ATSESTETQY
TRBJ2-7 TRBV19 ASSPGQGGRQY
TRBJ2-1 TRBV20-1 SALQGGGEQF
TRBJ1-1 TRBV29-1 SVEDPGRTEAF
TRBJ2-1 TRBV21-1 ASSKGGLAGGLAGNEQF
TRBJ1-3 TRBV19 ASKSLDSGNTIY
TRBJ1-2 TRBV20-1 SGDSNLYGYT
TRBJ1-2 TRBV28 ASSPSGPASNRYGYT
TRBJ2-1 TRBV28 AEGTSGRYEQF
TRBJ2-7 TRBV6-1 ASSEGASGSLESYEQY
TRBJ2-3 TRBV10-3 ASSLSRGMTDTQY
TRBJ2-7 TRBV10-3 AISESGRESSYEQY
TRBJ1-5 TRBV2 ASSYSHRGASRNQPQH
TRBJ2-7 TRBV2 ASSDLDSSIYEQY
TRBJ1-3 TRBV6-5 ASSYAFENTIY
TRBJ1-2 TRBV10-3 ATQDSLYGYT
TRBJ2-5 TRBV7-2 ASSASGTAKETQY
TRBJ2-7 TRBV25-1 ASAPGTAAYEQY
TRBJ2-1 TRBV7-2 ASRLAGGNEQF